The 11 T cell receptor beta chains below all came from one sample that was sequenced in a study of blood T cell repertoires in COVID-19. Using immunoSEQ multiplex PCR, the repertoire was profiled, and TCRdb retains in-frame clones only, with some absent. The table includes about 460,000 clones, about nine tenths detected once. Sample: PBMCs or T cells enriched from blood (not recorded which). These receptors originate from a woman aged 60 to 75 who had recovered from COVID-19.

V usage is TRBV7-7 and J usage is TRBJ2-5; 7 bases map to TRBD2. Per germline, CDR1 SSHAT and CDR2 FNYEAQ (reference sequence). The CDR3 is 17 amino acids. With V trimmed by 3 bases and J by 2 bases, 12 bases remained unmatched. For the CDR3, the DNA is TGTGCCAGCAGCTTGGGTTCTCGCGGGGGACTTCAAGAGACCCAGTACTTC. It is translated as CASSLGSRGGLQETQYF.

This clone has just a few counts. The CDR3 region is CASSAVTGENIQYF. Here the CDR3 DNA reads TGTGCCAGCAGTGCGGTGACAGGGGAAAACATTCAGTACTTC. J is TRBJ2-4 and V is TRBV2; 8 bases align to TRBD1. The V gene's germline CDR1 is SNHLY and CDR2 FYNNEI. The V gene end was trimmed by 4 bases and the J gene end by 5 bases; junction bases not matched to a gene: 4. CDR3 size: 14 residues.

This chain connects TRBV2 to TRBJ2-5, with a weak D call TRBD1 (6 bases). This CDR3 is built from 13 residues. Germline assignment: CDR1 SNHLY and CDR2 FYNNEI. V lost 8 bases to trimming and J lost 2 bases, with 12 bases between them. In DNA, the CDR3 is TGTGCCAGCCCGAGAGGGGGTCAAGAGACCCAGTACTTC. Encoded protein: CASPRGGQETQYF.

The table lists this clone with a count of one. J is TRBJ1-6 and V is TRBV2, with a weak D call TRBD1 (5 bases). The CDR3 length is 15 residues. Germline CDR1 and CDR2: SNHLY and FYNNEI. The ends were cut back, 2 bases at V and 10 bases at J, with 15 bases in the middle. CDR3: CASSENVGGWSPLHF. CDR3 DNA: TGTGCCAGCAGTGAAAACGTGGGGGGTTGGTCACCCCTCCACTTT.

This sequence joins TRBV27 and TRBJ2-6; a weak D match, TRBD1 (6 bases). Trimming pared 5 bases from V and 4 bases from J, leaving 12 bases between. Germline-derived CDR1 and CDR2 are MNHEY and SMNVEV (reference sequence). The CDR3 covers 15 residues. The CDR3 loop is CASSLQGAGANVLTF. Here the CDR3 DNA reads TGTGCCAGCAGTCTACAGGGCGCCGGGGCCAACGTCCTGACTTTC.

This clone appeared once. The CDR3 loop is CASSAGGFTTDTQYF. The CDR3 nucleotides are TGCGCCAGCAGTGCGGGGGGCTTTACCACAGATACGCAGTATTTT. The chain is built from TRBV10-1 and TRBJ2-3, with D maybe TRBD2 (7 bases). There are 15 residues in the CDR3. Germline values: CDR1 WNHNN, CDR2 SYGVQD (reference sequence). Trimming left V 4 bases short and J 2 bases short, with 13 bases between.

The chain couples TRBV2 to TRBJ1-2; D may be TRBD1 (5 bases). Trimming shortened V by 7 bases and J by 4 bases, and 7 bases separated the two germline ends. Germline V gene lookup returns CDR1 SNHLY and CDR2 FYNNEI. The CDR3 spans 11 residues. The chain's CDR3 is CASKGPYGYTF. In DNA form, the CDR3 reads TGTGCCAGCAAGGGGCCCTATGGCTACACCTTC.

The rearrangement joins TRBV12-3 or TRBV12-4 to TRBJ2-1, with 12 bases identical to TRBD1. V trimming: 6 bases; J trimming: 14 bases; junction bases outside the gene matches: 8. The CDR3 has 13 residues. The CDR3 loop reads CASRLRDRGLEFF. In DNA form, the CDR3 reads TGTGCCAGCAGGCTCCGGGACAGGGGGCTGGAGTTCTTC.

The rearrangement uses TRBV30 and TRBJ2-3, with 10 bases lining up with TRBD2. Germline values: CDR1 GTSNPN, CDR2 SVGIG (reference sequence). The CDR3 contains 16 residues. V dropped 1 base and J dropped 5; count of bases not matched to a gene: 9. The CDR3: CAWSARVAGGIDTQYF. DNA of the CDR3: TGTGCCTGGAGTGCTCGGGTAGCGGGGGGCATAGATACGCAGTATTTT.

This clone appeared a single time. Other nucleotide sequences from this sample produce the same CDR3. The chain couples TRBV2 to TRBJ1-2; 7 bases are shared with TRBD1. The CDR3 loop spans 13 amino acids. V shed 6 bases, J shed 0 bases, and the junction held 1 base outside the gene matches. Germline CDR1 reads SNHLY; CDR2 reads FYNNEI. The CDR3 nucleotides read TGTGCCAGCAGGGGACAGCCTAACTATGGCTACACCTTC. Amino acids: CASRGQPNYGYTF.

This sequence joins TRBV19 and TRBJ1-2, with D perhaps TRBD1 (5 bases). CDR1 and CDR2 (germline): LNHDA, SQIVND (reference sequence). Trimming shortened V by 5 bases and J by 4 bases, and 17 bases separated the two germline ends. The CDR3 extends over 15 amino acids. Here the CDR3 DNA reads TGTGCCAGTAGTGGGCGGGACGTAGGCTCCTATGGCTACACCTTC. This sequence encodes CASSGRDVGSYGYTF.